This T cell receptor beta chain was sequenced for a study of blood T cells in healthy people across ages. Germline V lookup: CDR1 SGHKS, CDR2 YYEKEE (reference sequence). Trimming took 3 bases from V and 7 from J, leaving 11 bases between them. The CDR3 runs to 13 residues. A second 7 to 11 cycle PCR used barcoded and J-beta primers. Each cDNA was tagged by a template-switch adaptor containing 12 random nucleotides. One entry per CDR3 protein results from TCRdb running MiXCR on the 5' RACE reads. The table has about 640,000 distinct CDR3 sequences, under 70% seen once. Isolating PBMCs gave at least 7 million of these cells per sample. Findings and caveats of the study: Observed TCR beta diversity showed a strong correlation with the percentage of naive T cells as measured by flow cytometry. Because donor CMV status was unknown, expanded clonotype changes were possibly confounded.

Notes on this clonotype: Antigen: not known.

The receptor was derived from a man aged 60 to 69 in good health. The source material was blood. The chain combines TRBV5-5 with TRBJ1-5; D not resolved. The chain's CDR3 is CASSYRLGQPQHF. The CDR3 nucleotides are TGTGCCAGCAGCTACCGCCTAGGACAGCCCCAGCATTTT.